This TCR beta chain was sequenced during a study of T-cell reconstitution after alpha-beta-depleted transplantation in children. Unique molecular identifiers were used to barcode this TCRbeta library. Via MiXCR, TCRdb re-called the PCR reads, giving one row per CDR3 protein. The table has some 300,000 distinct CDR3 sequences, almost 8% seen once. Regarding the study as a whole: The main origin of T-cell counts and diversity one year after transplant was newly produced T cells. Recipient T cells and thymic progenitors that survived gave rise to the high TCRbeta diversity observed at day 60 in some patients.

With regard to this clonotype: Its antigen is unidentified.

In germline, CDR1 is LNHDA, CDR2 SQIVND (reference sequence). There are 18 residues in the CDR3. The V gene lost 7 bases and the J gene lost 0 bases, with 22 bases spanning the gap. The source was peripheral blood, collected 360 days after TCRalphabeta/CD19-depleted stem cell transplant. The V call is TRBV19, the J call TRBJ2-1; either TRBD1 or TRBD2 may fit D (5 bases each). The sequence was collected from a female patient aged 2-15 years who had a stem cell transplant for Fanconi anemia, so the T cells may come from the graft donor. This CDR3 reads CASNTRDGAFSSYNEQFF. The CDR3 DNA sequence: TGTGCCAGTAATACTCGGGACGGGGCCTTCAGCTCCTACAATGAGCAGTTCTTC.